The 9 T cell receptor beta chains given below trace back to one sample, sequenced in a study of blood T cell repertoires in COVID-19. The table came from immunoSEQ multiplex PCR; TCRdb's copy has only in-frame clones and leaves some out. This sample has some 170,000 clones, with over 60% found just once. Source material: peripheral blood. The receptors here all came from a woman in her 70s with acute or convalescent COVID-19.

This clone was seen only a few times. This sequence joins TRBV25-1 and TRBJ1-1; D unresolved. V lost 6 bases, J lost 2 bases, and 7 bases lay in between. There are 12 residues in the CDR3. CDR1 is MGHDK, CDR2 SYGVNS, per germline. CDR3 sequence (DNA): TGTGCCAGCAGACAATCAAACACTGAAGCTTTCTTT. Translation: CASRQSNTEAFF.

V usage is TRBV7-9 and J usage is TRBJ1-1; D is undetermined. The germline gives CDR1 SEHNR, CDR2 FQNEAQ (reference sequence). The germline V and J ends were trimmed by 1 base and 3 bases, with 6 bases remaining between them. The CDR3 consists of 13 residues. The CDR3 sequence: CASSLVPDTEAFF. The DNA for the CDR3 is TGTGCCAGCAGCTTAGTCCCGGACACTGAAGCTTTCTTT.

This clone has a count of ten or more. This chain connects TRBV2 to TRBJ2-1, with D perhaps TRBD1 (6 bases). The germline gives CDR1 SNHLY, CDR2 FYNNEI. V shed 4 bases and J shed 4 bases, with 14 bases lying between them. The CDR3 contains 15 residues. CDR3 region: CASSVRTVGYNEQFF. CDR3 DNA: TGTGCCAGCAGTGTTCGGACAGTGGGTTACAATGAGCAGTTCTTC.

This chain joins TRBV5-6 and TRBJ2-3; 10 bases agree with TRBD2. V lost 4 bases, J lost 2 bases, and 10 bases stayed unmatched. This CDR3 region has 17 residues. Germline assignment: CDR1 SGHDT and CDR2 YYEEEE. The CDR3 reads CASSPLLAGGLTDTQYF. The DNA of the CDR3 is TGTGCCAGCAGCCCCCTGTTAGCGGGAGGTCTCACAGATACGCAGTATTTT.

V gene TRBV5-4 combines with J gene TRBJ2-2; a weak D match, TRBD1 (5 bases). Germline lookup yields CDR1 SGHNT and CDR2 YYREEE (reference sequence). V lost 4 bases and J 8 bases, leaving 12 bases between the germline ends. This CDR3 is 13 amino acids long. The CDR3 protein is CASSDNRQGELFF. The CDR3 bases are TGTGCCAGCAGCGACAACCGACAGGGGGAGCTGTTTTTT.

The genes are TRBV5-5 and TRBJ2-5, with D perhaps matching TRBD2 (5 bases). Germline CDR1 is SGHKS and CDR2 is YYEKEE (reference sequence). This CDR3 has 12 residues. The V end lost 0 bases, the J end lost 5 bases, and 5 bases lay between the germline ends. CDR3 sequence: CASSLAGETQYF. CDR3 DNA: TGTGCCAGCAGCTTGGCGGGGGAGACCCAGTACTTC. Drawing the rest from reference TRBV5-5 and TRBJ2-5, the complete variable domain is DAGVTQSPTHLIKTRGQQVTLRCSPISGHKSVSWYQQVLGQGPQFIFQYYEKEERGRGNFPDRFSARQFPNYSSELNVNALLLGDSALYLCASSLAGETQYFGPGTRLLVL.

DNA for the CDR3: TGCGCCAGCAGCCAAACCGGGGGAGACCGGAATCAGCCCCAGCATTTT. It encodes CASSQTGGDRNQPQHF. The chain recombines TRBV4-1 with TRBJ1-5; TRBD1 might be the D (5 bases). The CDR3 loop spans 16 amino acids. Germline CDR1 and CDR2: MGHRA and YSYEKL. Deletions cut 2 bases from V and 4 bases from J, with 15 bases between.

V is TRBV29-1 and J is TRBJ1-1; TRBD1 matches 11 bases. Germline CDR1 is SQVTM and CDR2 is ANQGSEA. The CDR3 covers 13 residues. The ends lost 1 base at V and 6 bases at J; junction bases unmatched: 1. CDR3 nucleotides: TGCAGCGTTGAAGGGGACAGGGGGGCTGAAGCTTTCTTT. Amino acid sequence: CSVEGDRGAEAFF.

CDR3 nucleotides: TGTGCCAGCAGTTTATACCCCCCGGGACATAATAATTCACCCCTCCACTTT. Protein: CASSLYPPGHNNSPLHF. The chain recombines TRBV27 with TRBJ1-6; weak D call: TRBD1 (6 bases). Germline V gene data show CDR1 as MNHEY and CDR2 as SMNVEV (reference sequence). The ends were cut back, 1 base at V and 5 bases at J, with 15 bases in the middle. The CDR3 is 17 residues long.